This entry lists 5 T cell receptor beta chains sequenced from one sample in a study of CD8+ T cells in alopecia areata. Isolated RNA was reverse transcribed into cDNA used as the sequencing template. TCRdb's table, derived via immunoSEQ multiplex PCR, lists solely in-frame clones and lacks some. This repertoire shows 95,000 to 110,000 clones, 70% to 90% found once; its top ten account for roughly 11%. Treatment given: oral pan-JAK inhibitor, 5-10 mg twice daily. The specimen comprised CD8+ T cells sorted from blood, sampled at approximately week 30, from a patient treated with tofacitinib. These receptors were obtained from a human donor with alopecia areata.

The chain uses TRBV19 and TRBJ1-5; TRBD1 might be the D (6 bases). CDR3 length: 15 amino acids. Germline CDR1 and CDR2: LNHDA and SQIVND (reference sequence). Deletions cut 8 bases from V and 3 bases from J, with 17 bases between. The CDR3 DNA reads TGTGCCAGTCAGGGGATGAGCAGGAACAATCAGCCCCAGCATTTT. Translation: CASQGMSRNNQPQHF.

The gene calls are TRBV9 and TRBJ2-7; 9 nucleotides line up with TRBD2. CDR3 length: 15 residues. From germline, CDR1 is SGDLS and CDR2 YYNGEE. The J segment lost 5 bases and the V segment lost 3 bases, leaving 9 bases of the junction unmatched. The CDR3 region is CASSAWTSDSDEQYF. In DNA form, the CDR3 reads TGTGCCAGCAGCGCTTGGACTAGCGATTCGGACGAGCAGTACTTC.

This clone turned up a few times. The chain combines TRBV9 with TRBJ2-7; TRBD1 agrees at 8 bases. V lost 4 bases, J lost 6 bases, and 6 bases stayed unmatched. The CDR3 runs to 13 residues. In germline, CDR1 is SGDLS, CDR2 YYNGEE. For the CDR3, the DNA is TGTGCCAGCAGCATAGGACAGGGATTCGAGCAGTACTTC. Its protein is CASSIGQGFEQYF.

The gene calls are TRBV27 and TRBJ2-7; tentative D call: TRBD2 (6 bases). The CDR3 length is 14 residues. CDR1 MNHEY and CDR2 SMNVEV come from the germline V gene (reference sequence). V dropped 3 bases and J dropped 0 bases, with 9 bases sitting between them. DNA of the CDR3: TGTGCCAGCAGTTTTGGGGACTCCTCCTACGAGCAGTACTTC. It yields the protein CASSFGDSSYEQYF.

J is TRBJ2-5 and V is TRBV30; 9 bases align to TRBD2. The DNA matches TRBJ2-7 better at its end, which makes the J call doubtful. The CDR3 length is 15 residues. CDR1 GTSNPN and CDR2 SVGIG come from the germline V gene (reference sequence). CDR3 in amino acids: CAWSAGLAGPYEQYF. The CDR3 DNA is TGTGCCTGGAGTGCGGGGCTAGCGGGACCCTACGAGCAGTACTTC.